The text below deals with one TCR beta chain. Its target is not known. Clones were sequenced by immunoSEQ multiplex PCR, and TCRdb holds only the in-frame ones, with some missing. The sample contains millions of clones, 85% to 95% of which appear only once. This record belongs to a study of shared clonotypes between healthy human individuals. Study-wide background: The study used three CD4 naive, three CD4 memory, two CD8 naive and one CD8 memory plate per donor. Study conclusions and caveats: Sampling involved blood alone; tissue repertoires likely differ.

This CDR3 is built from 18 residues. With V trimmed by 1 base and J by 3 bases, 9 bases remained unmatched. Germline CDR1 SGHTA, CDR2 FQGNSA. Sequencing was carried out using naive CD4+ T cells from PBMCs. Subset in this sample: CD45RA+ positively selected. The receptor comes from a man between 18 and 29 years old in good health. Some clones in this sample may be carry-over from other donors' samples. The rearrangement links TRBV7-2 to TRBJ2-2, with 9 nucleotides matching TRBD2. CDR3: CASSLVQLAGWDTGELFF. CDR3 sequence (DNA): TGTGCCAGCAGCTTAGTCCAACTAGCGGGCTGGGACACCGGGGAGCTGTTTTTT.